This T cell receptor (beta chain) is from a study of T cell responses to AZD1222 COVID-19 vaccine. Points from the study as a whole: White British ancestry dominated among donors, who included more females, and clonal diversity was possibly underestimated. Spike-specific TCR breadth and depth went up after people got two AZD1222 doses. Spike regions recognized by vaccine-associated CD4 TCRs spanned the protein, led by 160-218 and 743-854. Of the AZD1222 recipients, only 5 or 6 were seropositive at baseline.

This CDR3 is 16 amino acids long. Trimming left V 3 bases short and J 5 bases short, with 17 bases between. Per the germline V gene, CDR1 is MGHRA and CDR2 is YSYEKL. Profiling relied on immunoSEQ multiplex PCR, and the TCRdb table lists in-frame clones only, not all of them. This sample yields under 200,000 clones, of which approximately 94% are seen a single time; 7% to 9.5% belongs to the top ten. Note on this clone: The antigen remains undetermined.

This TCR was sampled from an adult in good health. The chain is built from TRBV4-1 and TRBJ2-1; no clear D gene. Sequenced material: peripheral blood, taken on day 0 of AZD1222 vaccination. CDR3: CASSQPGLRLDNEQFF. DNA for the CDR3: TGCGCCAGCAGCCAGCCGGGCCTTAGGCTTGACAATGAGCAGTTCTTC.